The sequence of this T cell receptor (beta chain) was determined in a study of CD8+ T cells in alopecia areata. This clone was seen many times. Antigen specificity is unknown. V lost 7 bases and J lost 2; bases outside the gene matches: 10. The germline gives CDR1 MNHEY, CDR2 SVGAGI. The CDR3 has 15 amino acids. The treatment denotes: oral pan-JAK inhibitor, 5-10 mg twice daily. In each case, RNA was isolated and then reverse transcribed into cDNA as the sequencing template. TCRdb's table, derived via immunoSEQ multiplex PCR, lists solely in-frame clones and lacks some. The sample carries fewer than 250,000 clones, roughly 44% recorded once. The study, taken as a whole, reports: Whereas mice showed it more clearly, TCR sharing across patients was murkier, possibly because of HLA. When scalp samples are sequenced, resident alphabeta T cells of normal skin are also captured.

The sequence was obtained from a human donor with alopecia areata. The starting material was CD4+ T cells sorted from blood, obtained at approximately week 37, from a patient treated with tofacitinib. This chain links TRBV6-5 with TRBJ1-2, with 7 bases matching TRBD1. The CDR3 coding sequence is TGTGCCAGCACCCAAACGGGACAGCTAAACTATGGCTACACCTTC. Residues: CASTQTGQLNYGYTF.